This T cell receptor (beta chain) stems from a study of T cells in Graves' hyperthyroidism and ophthalmopathy. Overall study results and limits: Median prediction lead before ophthalmopathy onset was around 7 months with the model.

This clonotype appeared a few times. No antigen is known for it. Germline values: CDR1 WNHNN, CDR2 SYGVQD (reference sequence). The V gene lost 3 bases and the J gene lost 3 bases, with 15 bases spanning the gap. The CDR3 consists of 15 residues. It was uncontrolled infection, other autoimmune disease, pregnancy or lactation that excluded patients. The authors obtained PBMCs from over 8.5 ml of fresh peripheral blood. Template material for amplifying TCR beta CDR3 regions consisted of RNA transcripts. The HTBI primer set served for first-round RT-PCR of the TCR CDR3. TCRdb independently ran MiXCR on the multiplex PCR reads; one entry per CDR3 protein. The sample has some 320,000 distinct CDR3 sequences, 12% to 15% seen once.

Sequenced: blood. The rearrangement links TRBV10-1 to TRBJ2-7, with D possibly being TRBD1 (6 bases). The receptor was derived from a woman aged 40 to 55 with Graves' ophthalmopathy. The CDR3 here is CASSDPGHSRYEQYF. The DNA of the CDR3 is TGCGCCAGCAGTGACCCGGGACACTCTCGCTACGAGCAGTACTTC.